Each of the 27 T cell receptor beta chains below was sequenced from the same sample in a study of blood T cell repertoires in COVID-19. TCRdb's table, derived via immunoSEQ multiplex PCR, lists solely in-frame clones and lacks some. The repertoire consists of hundreds of thousands of clones, with roughly 87% occurring once and the leading ten covering 12%. Material for sequencing was peripheral blood. All receptors derive from a woman between 18 and 29 years old who had recovered from COVID-19.

V usage is TRBV4-3 and J usage is TRBJ2-7; no clear D. The germline gives CDR1 LGHNA, CDR2 YSLEER. This CDR3 has 13 amino acids. The germline V and J ends were trimmed by 4 bases and 4 bases, with 11 bases remaining between them. DNA of the CDR3: TGCGCCAGCAGCCGAAGCCACGGTTACGAGCAGTACTTC. This sequence encodes CASSRSHGYEQYF.

The chain employs TRBV11-2 and TRBJ1-3; TRBD1 might be the D (6 bases). Germline loops: CDR1 SGHAT, CDR2 FQNNGV. The CDR3 runs to 16 residues. Trimming shortened V by 5 bases and J by 0 bases, and 14 bases separated the two germline ends. The CDR3 protein is CASSPGGRGSGNTIYF. In DNA, the CDR3 is TGTGCCAGCAGCCCGGGGGGCAGGGGCTCTGGAAACACCATATATTTT.

The rearrangement links TRBV5-1 to TRBJ2-7; 9 bases fit TRBD2. The CDR3 totals 16 residues. V dropped 4 bases and J dropped 3; count of bases not matched to a gene: 11. Germline-derived CDR1 and CDR2 are SGHRS and YFSETQ. Here the CDR3 reads CASSEVAGVLGYEQYF. CDR3 bases: TGCGCCAGCAGCGAGGTAGCGGGAGTCCTTGGCTACGAGCAGTACTTC.

The V call is TRBV7-9, the J call TRBJ1-1; D is ambiguous. Germline V CDR1 and CDR2: SEHNR, FQNEAQ (reference sequence). CDR3 length: 13 residues. Trimming removed 5 bases at V and 0 bases at J, with 7 bases between. CDR3 DNA sequence: TGTGCCAGCAGCCCCGAGGTGAACACTGAAGCTTTCTTT. Translating gives CASSPEVNTEAFF.

The rearrangement uses TRBV12-5 and TRBJ2-1, with 7 bases lining up with TRBD2. This CDR3 region has 12 residues. Germline-derived CDR1 and CDR2 are LGHNT and FRNRAP. DNA of the CDR3: TGTGTTGGAGCGGGGAACTACAATGAGCAGTTCTTC. Its translation: CVGAGNYNEQFF.

The chain uses TRBV3-1 (or the pseudogene TRBV3-2) and TRBJ1-2; 7 bases align to TRBD1. Germline V CDR1 and CDR2: LGHDT, YNNKEL (reference sequence). CDR3 length: 14 residues. The V gene end was trimmed by 4 bases and the J gene end by 6 bases; junction bases not matched to a gene: 8. The CDR3 loop is CASSPDRVNHGYTF. CDR3 bases: TGTGCCAGCAGCCCTGACAGGGTCAATCATGGCTACACCTTC.

The gene calls are TRBV14 and TRBJ1-2; the D is unclear. Germline V gene data show CDR1 as SGHDN and CDR2 as FVKESK. Trimming removed 0 bases at V and 7 bases at J, with 24 bases between. This CDR3 has 18 residues. CDR3 region: CASSQDLPRSLQEFGYTF. The CDR3 DNA reads as TGTGCCAGCAGCCAAGACCTCCCTCGATCACTTCAGGAATTTGGCTACACCTTC.

The gene calls are TRBV7-9 and TRBJ2-2; 7 bases agree with TRBD2. This CDR3 has 16 amino acids. Trimming removed 5 bases from V and 6 bases from J; junction bases left unmatched: 12. The germline V gene has CDR1 SEHNR and CDR2 FQNEAQ (reference sequence). The CDR3 is CASSKWAGERPGELFF. CDR3 sequence (DNA): TGTGCCAGCAGCAAGTGGGCGGGAGAACGGCCCGGGGAGCTGTTTTTT.

The chain carries TRBV2 and TRBJ2-7, with D possibly being TRBD1 (6 bases). The CDR3 spans 12 residues. Trimming removed 6 bases from V and 5 bases from J, with 11 bases in between. Germline V lookup: CDR1 SNHLY, CDR2 FYNNEI. In nucleotides, the CDR3 is TGTGCCAGCAGCGATTGGACAGACGAGCAGTACTTC. Translation gives CASSDWTDEQYF. Full variable domain (rest looked up from reference TRBV2 and TRBJ2-7): EPEVTQTPSHQVTQMGQEVILRCVPISNHLYFYWYRQILGQKVEFLVSFYNNEISEKSEIFDDQFSVERPDGSNFTLKIRSTKLEDSAMYFCASSDWTDEQYFGPGTRLTVT.

This clone was recorded once. This chain joins TRBV30 and TRBJ2-3; TRBD2 agrees at 8 bases. J gave up 2 bases and V 4 bases, and 5 bases lay outside the gene matches. This CDR3 contains 14 residues. Germline V gene lookup returns CDR1 GTSNPN and CDR2 SVGIG (reference sequence). CDR3 nucleotide sequence: TGTGCCTGGACCCTAGCGGGTCTCACAGATACGCAGTATTTT. It yields the protein CAWTLAGLTDTQYF.

This clone was detected a few times. This chain connects TRBV6-1 to TRBJ1-2; TRBD1 aligns across 10 bases. Germline CDR1 MNHNS, CDR2 SASEGT. The CDR3 runs to 14 residues. Trimming removed 3 bases from V and 8 bases from J; junction bases left unmatched: 6. The CDR3 DNA follows: TGTGCCAGCAGTGATCGGGACAGGGGATCCGGCTACACCTTC. It specifies CASSDRDRGSGYTF.

This chain connects TRBV14 to TRBJ2-7; TRBD1 matches 12 bases. Germline V gene lookup returns CDR1 SGHDN and CDR2 FVKESK. With 4 bases clipped from V and 5 bases from J, the junction kept 6 bases outside the gene matches. The CDR3 covers 15 residues. The CDR3 sequence: CASSLGTGGIDEQYF. In DNA, the CDR3 is TGTGCCAGCAGCCTAGGGACAGGGGGCATCGACGAGCAGTACTTC.

This rearrangement joins TRBV30 to TRBJ2-1, with 7 bases identical to TRBD2. Germline CDR1 reads GTSNPN; CDR2 reads SVGIG (reference sequence). Trimming removed 3 bases from V and 4 bases from J; junction bases left unmatched: 9. The CDR3 runs to 15 residues. The CDR3 loop is CAWSAAGVLYNEQFF. The CDR3 DNA reads as TGTGCCTGGAGCGCCGCGGGAGTATTGTACAATGAGCAGTTCTTC.

A few counts support this clone. CDR3 nucleotides: TGCGCCAGCAGCCCCGACCGGGACAGTGCTAACTATGGCTACACCTTC. As protein: CASSPDRDSANYGYTF. The chain links TRBV10-1 to TRBJ1-2, with 7 positions matching TRBD1. Germline lookup yields CDR1 WNHNN and CDR2 SYGVQD (reference sequence). The CDR3 covers 16 residues. The trim removed 6 bases at V and 0 bases at J, leaving 10 bases unmatched.

V and J are TRBV19 and TRBJ1-5; 7 positions match TRBD1. The CDR3 contains 14 residues. J was trimmed by 7 bases and V by 5 bases; bases with no gene match: 8. Germline assignment: CDR1 LNHDA and CDR2 SQIVND (reference sequence). CDR3 nucleotide sequence: TGTGCCAGTAGTTTAGGGGGCGGGGGACAGCCCCAGCATTTT. Its translation: CASSLGGGGQPQHF.

The chain joins TRBV12-3 or TRBV12-4 to TRBJ1-3, with D hard to call. The CDR3 extends over 13 amino acids. Trimming stripped 2 bases from V and 8 bases from J, with 10 bases between. The DNA of the CDR3 is TGTGCCAGCAGTTTAATAAACCGGGACACCATATATTTT. This sequence encodes CASSLINRDTIYF.

V usage is TRBV6-5 and J usage is TRBJ2-5, with a weak D call TRBD1 (6 bases). Trimming removed 4 bases from V and 5 bases from J, with 11 bases in between. CDR3 length equals 13 residues. The germline gives CDR1 MNHEY, CDR2 SVGAGI. The CDR3 reads CASSFHREETQYF. In DNA form, the CDR3 reads TGTGCCAGCAGTTTCCACAGGGAGGAGACCCAGTACTTC.

This chain connects TRBV6-2 or TRBV6-3 to TRBJ2-4, with D possibly matching TRBD1 (5 bases). This CDR3 region has 15 residues. The germline V gene has CDR1 MNHEY and CDR2 SVGEGT. The V end lost 4 bases, the J end lost 0 bases, and 10 bases lay between the germline ends. CDR3 DNA: TGTGCCAGCAGTTGGCGACAGCTAGCCAAAAACATTCAGTACTTC. The encoded protein is CASSWRQLAKNIQYF.

The table lists this clone with a count of one. The gene calls are TRBV4-1 and TRBJ1-5, with D possibly being TRBD1 (6 bases). Germline-derived CDR1 and CDR2 are MGHRA and YSYEKL. V was cut by 2 bases and J by 3 bases, with 17 bases left in between. This CDR3 has 17 amino acids. The DNA of the CDR3 is TGCGCCAGCAGCCAACCCATGGGGGACAAGGACAATCAGCCCCAGCATTTT. This codes for CASSQPMGDKDNQPQHF.

The chain has TRBV19 and TRBJ1-1, with TRBD1 identical over 7 bases. J was trimmed by 5 bases and V by 7 bases; bases with no gene match: 13. In germline, CDR1 is LNHDA, CDR2 SQIVND (reference sequence). This CDR3 spans 15 amino acids. The CDR3 DNA reads TGTGCCAGTACCTCTACGTGGACAGGAATGACTGAAGCTTTCTTT. It encodes CASTSTWTGMTEAFF.

This clone was observed once. The chain uses TRBV10-3 and TRBJ1-6; maybe TRBD1 (5 bases). Germline V gene sequence: CDR1 ENHRY, CDR2 SYGVKD. Trimming took 5 bases from V and 7 from J, leaving 6 bases between them. CDR3 size: 12 residues. CDR3 in amino acids: CAISRGNSPLHF. Written as DNA, the CDR3 is TGTGCCATCAGTCGGGGGAATTCACCCCTCCACTTT.

This chain uses TRBV18 with TRBJ1-2, with 8 nucleotides matching TRBD1. V lost 2 bases, J lost 6 bases, and 8 bases stayed unmatched. Germline V CDR1 and CDR2: KGHSH, LQKENI. This CDR3 spans 15 amino acids. CDR3 residues: CASSPSGNRGDGYTF. The CDR3 region has the DNA TGTGCCAGCTCACCATCAGGGAACAGGGGGGATGGCTACACCTTC.

The CDR3 DNA reads as TGTGCCAGCAGCTCCCGGACAGGCTTCCACGAGCAGTACTTC. As protein: CASSSRTGFHEQYF. The V and J genes are TRBV7-6 and TRBJ2-7; 7 bases map to TRBD1. The CDR3 extends over 14 amino acids. Per germline, CDR1 SGHVS and CDR2 FNYEAQ. J lost 5 bases, V lost 4 bases, and 8 bases had no gene match.

This clone was detected a few times. The chain combines TRBV6-5 with TRBJ2-2; D may be TRBD1 (6 bases). Trimming shortened V by 6 bases and J by 2 bases, and 13 bases separated the two germline ends. Per the germline V gene, CDR1 is MNHEY and CDR2 is SVGAGI. The CDR3 has 15 residues. This CDR3 reads CASRGTSINTGELFF. The CDR3 nucleotides are TGTGCCAGCAGGGGGACATCTATAAACACCGGGGAGCTGTTTTTT.

The rearrangement uses TRBV6-5 and TRBJ2-3; tentative D call: TRBD2 (6 bases). CDR1 MNHEY and CDR2 SVGAGI come from the germline V gene. This CDR3 spans 13 amino acids. V was shortened by 5 bases and J by 3 bases, with 9 bases between the two germline ends. CDR3 loop: CASSHGGTDTQYF. The CDR3 DNA sequence: TGTGCCAGCAGTCATGGGGGGACAGATACGCAGTATTTT.

This sequence joins TRBV7-3 and TRBJ1-2, with D possibly being TRBD1 (5 bases). The V gene lost 5 bases and the J gene lost 5 bases, with 21 bases spanning the gap. Germline V gives CDR1 SGHTA, CDR2 FQGTGA. The CDR3 is made up of 16 amino acids. The CDR3 sequence: CASSTLGLVSKYGYTF. Here the CDR3 DNA reads TGTGCCAGCAGCACTCTGGGACTCGTATCGAAGTATGGCTACACCTTC.

The chain joins TRBV6-6 to TRBJ2-1, with D uncertain. The CDR3 runs to 12 residues. The germline CDR1 and CDR2 sequences are MNHNY and SVGAGI (reference sequence). Trimming pared 2 bases from V and 10 bases from J, leaving 9 bases between. CDR3 sequence: CASSYGVGEQFF. The DNA of the CDR3 is TGTGCCAGCAGTTACGGTGTTGGCGAGCAGTTCTTC.